A selection of T cell receptor beta chains follows, all from one sample in a study of cytomegalovirus exposure and HLA in healthy donors. Repertoires were generated with immunoSEQ multiplex PCR, while TCRdb's copy carries only in-frame clones and drops some. The sample records 100,000 to 120,000 clones, roughly 80% being singletons. The sequenced material came from PBMCs. All receptors derive from a man younger than 40 in good health and CMV-seropositive. The CDR3 runs from the conserved cysteine through the conserved F or W. The D gene is left open where the match is weak. Only part of the rows carry a size: once, few, many, or a class if the clone is expanded.

>TRBD1|NA|TRBV29-1|TRBJ1-5
TGCAGCGTTGTAGGCGACAGGGAAAATCAGCCCCAGCATTTT
CSVVGDRENQPQHF
>NA|NA|TRBV11-1|TRBJ2-2
TGTGCCAGCAGCCATGGAGGTACCGGGGAGCTGTTTTTT
CASSHGGTGELFF
>TRBD1|NA|TRBV7-9|TRBJ2-3
TGTGCCAGCAGCCCGGGACAGGGCGGGGAGAGGTTGTATTTT
CASSPGQGGERLYF
>NA|NA|TRBV7-7|TRBJ2-7
TGTGCTAGCAGCTTAGCGGTTGGGAGCTCCTACGAGCAGTACTTC
CASSLAVGSSYEQYF
>NA|NA|TRBV6-5|TRBJ1-2
TGTGCCAGCAGTTACTCGTCGGGTCGCTATGGCTACACCTTC
CASSYSSGRYGYTF
>NA|NA|TRBV29-1|TRBJ2-3
TGCAGCGTCTACACCGGAGTAGGGGCAGATACGCAGTATTTT
CSVYTGVGADTQYF
>TRBD2|NA|TRBV11-2|TRBJ2-7
TGTGCCAGCAGCTCCCTGGCGGGGGATGTCTACGAGCAGTACTTC
CASSSLAGDVYEQYF
>TRBD1|NA|TRBV9|TRBJ1-4
TGTGCCAGCAGCGTAGCGACAGGGGGCGCAGGAGAAAAACTGTTTTTT
CASSVATGGAGEKLFF
>NA|few|TRBV7-8|TRBJ2-5
TGTGCCAGCAAGATAACGGCGGGGGCCGAGACCCAGTACTTC
CASKITAGAETQYF
>NA|NA|TRBV7-2|TRBJ1-1
TGTGCCAGCATTGTGGGGGGGAACACTGAAGCTTTCTTT
CASIVGGNTEAFF
>TRBD2|NA|TRBV4-1|TRBJ2-3
TGCGCCAGCAGCCCGGGACTAGCGGCGGGGGATACGCAGTATTTT
CASSPGLAAGDTQYF
>TRBD2|NA|TRBV5-1|TRBJ2-1
TGCGCCAGCAGCGGGGCTAGCGGGGGGGATATTGATGAGCAGTTCTTC
CASSGASGGDIDEQFF
>TRBD1|NA|TRBV2|TRBJ2-5
TGTGCCAGCGGCGTAGACAGGGCGGAGACCCAGTACTTC
CASGVDRAETQYF
>TRBD1|few|TRBV2|TRBJ1-5
TGTGCCGTATCCGGGACAGGGGGACTTCAGCCCCAGCATTTT
CAVSGTGGLQPQHF
>NA|NA|TRBV6-4|TRBJ1-1
TGTGCCAGCAGTCCCGGGGGGGGAGGTATCACTGAAGCTTTCTTT
CASSPGGGGITEAFF
>NA|NA|TRBV7-2|TRBJ2-3
TGTGCCAGCAGCCCCCATCGGCGGGGCGCTAGCACAGATACGCAGTATTTT
CASSPHRRGASTDTQYF
>TRBD2|NA|TRBV6-5|TRBJ2-1
TGTGCCAGCAGTTTGCTAGCGGGGGGCCCCCCCAATGAGCAGTTCTTC
CASSLLAGGPPNEQFF
>NA|NA|TRBV25-1|TRBJ1-2
TGTGCCAGCAGTGACCCAAAGGGGATGAACTATGGCTACACCTTC
CASSDPKGMNYGYTF
>TRBD2|NA|TRBV11-3|TRBJ2-2
TGTGCCAGCAGCTTATTTCATCCCCTAGCGGGACCCACGGGCGGGGAGCTGTTTTTT
CASSLFHPLAGPTGGELFF
>TRBD2|once|TRBV7-8|TRBJ2-5
TGTGCCAGCAGCTACCCCCCTAGCGGAACCGGAGAGACCCAGTACTTC
CASSYPPSGTGETQYF
>NA|NA|TRBV2|TRBJ2-7
TGTGCCAGCAGGGGAGGCAGGCTTACCTACGAGCAGTACTTC
CASRGGRLTYEQYF
>NA|NA|TRBV5-5|TRBJ2-7
TGTGCCAGCAGCTTTGGATCGACAGCTTACGAGCAGTACTTC
CASSFGSTAYEQYF
>TRBD1|NA|TRBV14|TRBJ2-5
TGTGCCAGCAGCCGATGGGACAGGGGTTCGGAGACCCAGTACTTC
CASSRWDRGSETQYF
>NA|NA|TRBV7-2|TRBJ1-5
TGTGCCAGCAGCCCCCTCCCAGGGGAGACTAGCAATCAGCCCCAGCATTTT
CASSPLPGETSNQPQHF
>NA|NA|TRBV5-1|TRBJ1-4
TGCGCCAGCAGCTCGTTAGGGGATAATGAAAAACTGTTTTTT
CASSSLGDNEKLFF
>NA|NA|TRBV27|TRBJ2-5
TGTGCCAGCACTGATCGGTACGAGACCCAGTACTTC
CASTDRYETQYF
>TRBD1|NA|TRBV28|TRBJ1-5
TGTGCCAGCTTACCTTGGGACAGGGTCAATCAGCCCCAGCATTTT
CASLPWDRVNQPQHF
>TRBD1|NA|TRBV30|TRBJ1-2
TGTGCCTGTCAGCAGGGGGTGCGGTATGGCTACACCTTC
CACQQGVRYGYTF
>NA|NA|TRBV19|TRBJ2-2
TGTGCCAGTAGTCAGACAGGCCCGGCCGGGGAGCTGTTTTTT
CASSQTGPAGELFF
>NA|NA|TRBV5-6|TRBJ2-7
TGTGCCAGCAGCTTGGTTACAGGGAGGGGAAGCTCCTACGAGCAGTACTTC
CASSLVTGRGSSYEQYF
>TRBD1|NA|TRBV5-1|TRBJ2-3
TGCGCCAGCAGCCAAAGACAGGGGGAGGGGACGCAGTATTTT
CASSQRQGEGTQYF
>TRBD2|NA|TRBV7-9|TRBJ2-5
TGTGCCAGCAGCTCAGATCAGGGGACTAGCGCTTCCCAAGAGACCCAGTACTTC
CASSSDQGTSASQETQYF
>NA|NA|TRBV19|TRBJ1-1
TGTGCCAGTAGTATAGTACCTTATGCAGGGGCCCCGAACACTGAAGCTTTCTTT
CASSIVPYAGAPNTEAFF
>TRBD2|NA|TRBV4-3|TRBJ2-7
TGCGCCAGCAGCCAAGTTCCCCGAGAGCTAGCGGGGGGGTACCACGAGCAGTACTTC
CASSQVPRELAGGYHEQYF
>NA|NA|TRBV5-1|TRBJ1-1
TGCGCCAGCAGCTCGAGCGGGGCCAGAACTAACACTGAAGCTTTCTTT
CASSSSGARTNTEAFF
>NA|NA|TRBV9|TRBJ2-2
TGTGCCAGCAGCGTTAGAGTTGGCACCGGGGAGCTGTTTTTT
CASSVRVGTGELFF
>TRBD2|NA|TRBV4-1|TRBJ2-2
TGCGCCAGCAGCCAAGAAGCGGGGGCGAACACCGGGGAGCTGTTTTTT
CASSQEAGANTGELFF
>NA|once|TRBV28|TRBJ2-2
TGTGCCAGCAGTATCCCAGCAGGGAACACCGGGGAGCTGTTTTTT
CASSIPAGNTGELFF
>TRBD1|NA|TRBV28|TRBJ2-7
TGTGCCAGCAGTTTATTCTCCCTCCGGGACAGGGGGTTGCGTACCTACGAGCAGTACTTC
CASSLFSLRDRGLRTYEQYF
>NA|NA|TRBV15|TRBJ2-2
TGTGCCACCAGCGAGCCCCCCGGGGAGCTGTTTTTT
CATSEPPGELFF
>TRBD1|NA|TRBV5-1|TRBJ1-1
TGCGCCAGCAGCTGGGTCGGGGGACAGGGGTCTGAAGCTTTCTTT
CASSWVGGQGSEAFF
>TRBD2|medium-sized|TRBV27|TRBJ2-7
TGTGCCAGCAGCCCGGGACTAGCGGGGGACGAGCAGTACTTC
CASSPGLAGDEQYF